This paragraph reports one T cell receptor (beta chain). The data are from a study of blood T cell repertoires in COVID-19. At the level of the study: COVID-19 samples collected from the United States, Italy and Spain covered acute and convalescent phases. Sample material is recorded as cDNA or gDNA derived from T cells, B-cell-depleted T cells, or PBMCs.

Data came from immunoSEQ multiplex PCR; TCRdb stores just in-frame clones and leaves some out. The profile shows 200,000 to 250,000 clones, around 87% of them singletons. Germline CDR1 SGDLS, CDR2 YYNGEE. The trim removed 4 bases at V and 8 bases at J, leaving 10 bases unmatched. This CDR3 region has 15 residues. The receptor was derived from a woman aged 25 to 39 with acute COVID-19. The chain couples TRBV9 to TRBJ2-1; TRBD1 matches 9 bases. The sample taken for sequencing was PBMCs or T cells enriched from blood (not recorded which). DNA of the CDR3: TGTGCCAGCAGCCTCCGACAGGGGGGTGTCGATGAGCAGTTCTTC. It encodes CASSLRQGGVDEQFF.